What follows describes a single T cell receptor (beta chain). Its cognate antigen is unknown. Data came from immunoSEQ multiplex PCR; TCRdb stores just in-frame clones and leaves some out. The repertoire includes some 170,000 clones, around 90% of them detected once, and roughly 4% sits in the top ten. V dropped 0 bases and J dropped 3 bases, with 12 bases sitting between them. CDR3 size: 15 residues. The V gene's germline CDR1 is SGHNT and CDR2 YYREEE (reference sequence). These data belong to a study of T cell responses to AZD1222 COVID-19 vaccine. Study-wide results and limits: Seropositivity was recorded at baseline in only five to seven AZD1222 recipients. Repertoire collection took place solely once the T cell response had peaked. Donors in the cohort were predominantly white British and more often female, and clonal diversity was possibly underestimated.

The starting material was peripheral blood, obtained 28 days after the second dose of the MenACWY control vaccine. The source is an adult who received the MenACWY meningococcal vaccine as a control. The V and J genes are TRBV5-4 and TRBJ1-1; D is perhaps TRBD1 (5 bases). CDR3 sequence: CASSLGTARDTEAFF. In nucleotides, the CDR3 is TGTGCCAGCAGCTTGGGTACTGCCAGGGACACTGAAGCTTTCTTT.